This T cell receptor (beta chain) derives from a study of T-cell memory formation after mild COVID-19. Study findings and constraints: SARS-CoV-2 specificity was not confirmed for second-wave clones peaking on day 37. Most CD4+ clones that shrank were in CM and EM, while CD8+ ones turned up in EMRA. Contracting clones, day 15 to 85, had balanced CD4/CD8, and later expanders favored CD4+.

TCR alpha and TCR beta cDNA libraries carrying sample barcodes and UMIs came from 5'RACE with constant-segment primers. MiXCR, run by TCRdb on the 5' RACE reads, gives a single entry per CDR3 protein. The sample includes some 330,000 distinct CDR3 sequences, roughly 21% of them seen just once. This clonotype has only a few counts. The antigen is undetermined. CDR1 is SEHNR and CDR2 is FQNEAQ in the germline V gene (reference sequence). This CDR3 contains 15 residues. V lost 1 base to trimming and J lost 8 bases, with 17 bases between them. This clonotype was obtained from an adult woman who had mild COVID-19 (a few samples of this study predate the infection). Cell type and time point are not known. Sequenced material: PBMCs or a T cell subset sorted from them (not recorded which). The rearrangement joins TRBV7-9 to TRBJ1-2; no definite D call. The CDR3 spells CASSLGTAVSGGYTF. The CDR3 DNA sequence: TGTGCCAGCAGCTTAGGCACCGCCGTCTCCGGGGGCTACACCTTC.